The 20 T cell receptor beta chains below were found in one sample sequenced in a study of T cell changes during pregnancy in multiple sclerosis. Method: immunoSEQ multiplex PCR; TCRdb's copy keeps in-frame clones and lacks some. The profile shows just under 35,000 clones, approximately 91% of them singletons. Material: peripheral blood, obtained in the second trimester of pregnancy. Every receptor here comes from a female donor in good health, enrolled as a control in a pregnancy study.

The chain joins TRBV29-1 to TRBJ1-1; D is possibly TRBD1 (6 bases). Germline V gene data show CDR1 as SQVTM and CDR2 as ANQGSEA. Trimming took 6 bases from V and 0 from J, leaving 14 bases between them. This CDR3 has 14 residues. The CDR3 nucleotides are TGCAGCGTGGGCCCTGGGGGCATGAACACTGAAGCTTTCTTT. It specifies CSVGPGGMNTEAFF.

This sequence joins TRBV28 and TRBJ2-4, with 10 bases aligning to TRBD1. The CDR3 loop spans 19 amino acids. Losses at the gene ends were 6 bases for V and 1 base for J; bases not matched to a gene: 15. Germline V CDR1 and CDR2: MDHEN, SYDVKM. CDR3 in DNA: TGTGCCAGCAGACCGGACAGGGGGGCTGTCGAAGTGGCCAAAAACATTCAGTACTTC. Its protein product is CASRPDRGAVEVAKNIQYF. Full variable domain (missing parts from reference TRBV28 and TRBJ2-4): DVKVTQSSRYLVKRTGEKVFLECVQDMDHENMFWYRQDPGLGLRLIYFSYDVKMKEKGDIPEGYSVSREKKERFSLILESASTNQTSMYLCASRPDRGAVEVAKNIQYFGAGTRLSVL.

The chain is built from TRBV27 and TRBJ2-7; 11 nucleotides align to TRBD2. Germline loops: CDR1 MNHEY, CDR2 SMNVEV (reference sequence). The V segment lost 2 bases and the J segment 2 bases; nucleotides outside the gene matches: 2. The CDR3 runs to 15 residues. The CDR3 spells CASSLRLAGTYEQYF. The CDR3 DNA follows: TGTGCCAGCAGTTTACGACTAGCGGGGACCTACGAGCAGTACTTC.

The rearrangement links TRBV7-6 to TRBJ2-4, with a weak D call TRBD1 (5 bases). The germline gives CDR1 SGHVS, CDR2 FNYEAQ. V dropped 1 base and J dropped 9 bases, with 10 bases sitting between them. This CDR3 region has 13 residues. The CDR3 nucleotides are TGTGCCAGCAGCTTAGGAAGGGGTACCATTCAGTACTTC. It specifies CASSLGRGTIQYF.

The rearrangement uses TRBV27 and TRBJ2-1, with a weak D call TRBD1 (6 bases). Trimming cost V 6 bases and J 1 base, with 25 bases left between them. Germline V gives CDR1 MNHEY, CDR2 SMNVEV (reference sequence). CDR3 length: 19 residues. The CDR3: CASRDLDRNGASSYNEQFF. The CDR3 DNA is TGTGCCAGCAGGGACCTAGACAGGAACGGGGCTTCGTCCTACAATGAGCAGTTCTTC.

CDR3 protein: CASRTTGGGQPQHF. The CDR3 region has the DNA TGTGCCAGCAGGACTACAGGGGGAGGTCAGCCCCAGCATTTT. V usage is TRBV6-6 and J usage is TRBJ1-5; TRBD1 aligns across 8 bases. This CDR3 is built from 14 residues. The germline V gene encodes CDR1 MNHNY and CDR2 SVGAGI (reference sequence). V lost 6 bases and J lost 6; bases outside the gene matches: 7.

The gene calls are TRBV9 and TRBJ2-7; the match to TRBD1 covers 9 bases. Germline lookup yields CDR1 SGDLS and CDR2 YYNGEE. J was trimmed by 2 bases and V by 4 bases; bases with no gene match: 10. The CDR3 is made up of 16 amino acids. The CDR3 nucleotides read TGTGCCAGCAGCATCGGCCCGGGACAGGGCGCCTACGAGCAGTACTTC. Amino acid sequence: CASSIGPGQGAYEQYF. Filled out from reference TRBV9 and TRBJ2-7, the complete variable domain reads DSGVTQTPKHLITATGQRVTLRCSPRSGDLSVYWYQQSLDQGLQFLIQYYNGEERAKGNILERFSAQQFPDLHSELNLSSLELGDSALYFCASSIGPGQGAYEQYFGPGTRLTVT.

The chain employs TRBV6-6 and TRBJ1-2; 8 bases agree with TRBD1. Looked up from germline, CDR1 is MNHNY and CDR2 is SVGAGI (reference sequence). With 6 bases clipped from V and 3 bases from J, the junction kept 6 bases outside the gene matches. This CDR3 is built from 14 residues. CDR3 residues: CASSQTGADYGYTF. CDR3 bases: TGTGCCAGCAGCCAGACAGGGGCCGACTATGGCTACACCTTC.

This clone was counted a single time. The CDR3 region is CAWSVASGAYEQYF. In nucleotides, the CDR3 is TGTGCCTGGAGTGTGGCTAGCGGGGCCTACGAGCAGTACTTC. This rearrangement joins TRBV30 to TRBJ2-7; 9 nucleotides match TRBD2. Germline CDR1 GTSNPN, CDR2 SVGIG (reference sequence). V was pared by 0 bases and J by 2 bases, with 2 bases of the junction left unmatched. CDR3 size: 14 residues. Full variable domain (missing parts from reference TRBV30 and TRBJ2-7): SQTIHQWPATLVQPVGSPLSLECTVEGTSNPNLYWYRQAAGRGLQLLFYSVGIGQISSEVPQNLSASRPQDRQFILSSKKLLLSDSGFYLCAWSVASGAYEQYFGPGTRLTVT.

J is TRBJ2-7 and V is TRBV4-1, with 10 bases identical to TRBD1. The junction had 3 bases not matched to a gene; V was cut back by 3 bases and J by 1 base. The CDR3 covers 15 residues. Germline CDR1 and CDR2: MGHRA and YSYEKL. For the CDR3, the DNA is TGCGCCAGCAGCCAGGGACAGGGGATATCCTACGAGCAGTACTTC. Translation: CASSQGQGISYEQYF.

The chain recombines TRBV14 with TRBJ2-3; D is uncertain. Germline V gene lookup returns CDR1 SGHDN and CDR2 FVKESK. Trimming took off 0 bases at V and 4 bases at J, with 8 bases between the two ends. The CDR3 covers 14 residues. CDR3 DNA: TGTGCCAGCAGCCAAGATTACGGGTCAGATACGCAGTATTTT. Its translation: CASSQDYGSDTQYF.

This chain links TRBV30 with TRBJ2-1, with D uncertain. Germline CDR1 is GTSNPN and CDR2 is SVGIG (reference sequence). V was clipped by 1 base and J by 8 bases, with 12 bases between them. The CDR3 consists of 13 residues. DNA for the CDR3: TGTGCCTGGAGTGGGGCTTCGTTCGATGAGCAGTTCTTC. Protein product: CAWSGASFDEQFF.

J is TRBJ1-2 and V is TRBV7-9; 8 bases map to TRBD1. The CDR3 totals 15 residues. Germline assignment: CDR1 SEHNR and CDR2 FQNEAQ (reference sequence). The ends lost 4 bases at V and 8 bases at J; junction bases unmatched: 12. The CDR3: CASSSPTDRAPGYTF. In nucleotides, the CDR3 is TGTGCCAGCAGCTCACCAACGGACAGGGCGCCCGGCTACACCTTC.

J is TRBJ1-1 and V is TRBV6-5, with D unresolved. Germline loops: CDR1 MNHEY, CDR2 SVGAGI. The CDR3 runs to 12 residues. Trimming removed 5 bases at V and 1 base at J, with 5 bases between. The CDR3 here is CASSQKNTEAFF. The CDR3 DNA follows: TGTGCCAGCAGTCAGAAGAACACTGAAGCTTTCTTT.

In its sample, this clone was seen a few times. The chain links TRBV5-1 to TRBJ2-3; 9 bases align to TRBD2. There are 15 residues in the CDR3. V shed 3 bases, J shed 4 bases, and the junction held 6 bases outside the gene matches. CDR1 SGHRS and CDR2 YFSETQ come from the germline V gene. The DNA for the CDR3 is TGCGCCAGCAGCTCCATAGCGGGGGAGGCAGATACGCAGTATTTT. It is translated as CASSSIAGEADTQYF.

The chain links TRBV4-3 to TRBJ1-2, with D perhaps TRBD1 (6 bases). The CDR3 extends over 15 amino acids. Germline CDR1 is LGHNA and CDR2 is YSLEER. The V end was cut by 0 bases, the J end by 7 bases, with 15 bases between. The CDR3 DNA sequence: TGCGCCAGCAGCCAAGACTCCGGCAGGGGAAGTGGCTACACCTTC. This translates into CASSQDSGRGSGYTF.

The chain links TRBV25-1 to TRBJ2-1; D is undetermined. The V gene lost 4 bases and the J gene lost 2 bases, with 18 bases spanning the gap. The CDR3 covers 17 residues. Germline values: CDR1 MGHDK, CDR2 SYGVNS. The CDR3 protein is CASSGLTQQSAYNEQFF. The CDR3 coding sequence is TGTGCCAGCAGTGGGCTCACCCAACAAAGTGCCTACAATGAGCAGTTCTTC.

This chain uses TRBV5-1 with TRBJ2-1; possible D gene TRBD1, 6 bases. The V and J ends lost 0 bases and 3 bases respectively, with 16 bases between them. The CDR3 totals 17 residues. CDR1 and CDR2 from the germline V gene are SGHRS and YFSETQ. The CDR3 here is CASSLAPGLGGYNEQFF. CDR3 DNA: TGCGCCAGCAGCTTGGCCCCCGGGCTAGGGGGCTACAATGAGCAGTTCTTC.

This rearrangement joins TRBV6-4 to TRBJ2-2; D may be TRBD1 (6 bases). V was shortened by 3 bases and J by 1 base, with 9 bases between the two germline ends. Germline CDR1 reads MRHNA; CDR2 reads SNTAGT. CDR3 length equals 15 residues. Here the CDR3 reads CASSEEGGNTGELFF. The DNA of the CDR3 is TGTGCCAGCAGTGAAGAAGGGGGGAACACCGGGGAGCTGTTTTTT.

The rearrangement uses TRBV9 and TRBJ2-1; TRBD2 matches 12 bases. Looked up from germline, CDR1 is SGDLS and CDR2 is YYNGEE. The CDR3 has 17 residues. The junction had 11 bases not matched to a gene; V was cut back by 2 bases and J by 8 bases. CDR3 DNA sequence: TGTGCCAGCAGCGTCCCCGCGACTAGCGGGAGAAGGGATGAGCAGTTCTTC. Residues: CASSVPATSGRRDEQFF.